This note documents a single TCR beta chain sequence. The target antigen is unknown. The PCR contained 60 Vbeta and 13 Jbeta primers. This table comes from immunoSEQ multiplex PCR, and its TCRdb copy is limited to in-frame clones, with some not included. The table records 80,000 to 100,000 clones, approximately 80% of them present only once. This sample was taken from a study of cytomegalovirus exposure and HLA in healthy donors. Notes on the study in general: A prior analysis recorded that most TCR beta V segments were productive about 87% or about 30% of the time. The dataset shows that most TCR sequences were rare, while some public TCRs occurred in many donors.

In germline, CDR1 is GTSNPN, CDR2 SVGIG (reference sequence). The V and J ends lost 5 bases and 6 bases, in that order; junction bases with no gene match: 6. The CDR3 has 13 amino acids. Sequenced sample: PBMCs. J is TRBJ1-4 and V is TRBV30; 7 nucleotides align to TRBD1. This TCR came from a female donor in good health and CMV-seropositive. Here the CDR3 DNA reads TGTGCCTGGTCGGAAACAGGGGATGAAAAACTGTTTTTT. Encoded protein: CAWSETGDEKLFF.